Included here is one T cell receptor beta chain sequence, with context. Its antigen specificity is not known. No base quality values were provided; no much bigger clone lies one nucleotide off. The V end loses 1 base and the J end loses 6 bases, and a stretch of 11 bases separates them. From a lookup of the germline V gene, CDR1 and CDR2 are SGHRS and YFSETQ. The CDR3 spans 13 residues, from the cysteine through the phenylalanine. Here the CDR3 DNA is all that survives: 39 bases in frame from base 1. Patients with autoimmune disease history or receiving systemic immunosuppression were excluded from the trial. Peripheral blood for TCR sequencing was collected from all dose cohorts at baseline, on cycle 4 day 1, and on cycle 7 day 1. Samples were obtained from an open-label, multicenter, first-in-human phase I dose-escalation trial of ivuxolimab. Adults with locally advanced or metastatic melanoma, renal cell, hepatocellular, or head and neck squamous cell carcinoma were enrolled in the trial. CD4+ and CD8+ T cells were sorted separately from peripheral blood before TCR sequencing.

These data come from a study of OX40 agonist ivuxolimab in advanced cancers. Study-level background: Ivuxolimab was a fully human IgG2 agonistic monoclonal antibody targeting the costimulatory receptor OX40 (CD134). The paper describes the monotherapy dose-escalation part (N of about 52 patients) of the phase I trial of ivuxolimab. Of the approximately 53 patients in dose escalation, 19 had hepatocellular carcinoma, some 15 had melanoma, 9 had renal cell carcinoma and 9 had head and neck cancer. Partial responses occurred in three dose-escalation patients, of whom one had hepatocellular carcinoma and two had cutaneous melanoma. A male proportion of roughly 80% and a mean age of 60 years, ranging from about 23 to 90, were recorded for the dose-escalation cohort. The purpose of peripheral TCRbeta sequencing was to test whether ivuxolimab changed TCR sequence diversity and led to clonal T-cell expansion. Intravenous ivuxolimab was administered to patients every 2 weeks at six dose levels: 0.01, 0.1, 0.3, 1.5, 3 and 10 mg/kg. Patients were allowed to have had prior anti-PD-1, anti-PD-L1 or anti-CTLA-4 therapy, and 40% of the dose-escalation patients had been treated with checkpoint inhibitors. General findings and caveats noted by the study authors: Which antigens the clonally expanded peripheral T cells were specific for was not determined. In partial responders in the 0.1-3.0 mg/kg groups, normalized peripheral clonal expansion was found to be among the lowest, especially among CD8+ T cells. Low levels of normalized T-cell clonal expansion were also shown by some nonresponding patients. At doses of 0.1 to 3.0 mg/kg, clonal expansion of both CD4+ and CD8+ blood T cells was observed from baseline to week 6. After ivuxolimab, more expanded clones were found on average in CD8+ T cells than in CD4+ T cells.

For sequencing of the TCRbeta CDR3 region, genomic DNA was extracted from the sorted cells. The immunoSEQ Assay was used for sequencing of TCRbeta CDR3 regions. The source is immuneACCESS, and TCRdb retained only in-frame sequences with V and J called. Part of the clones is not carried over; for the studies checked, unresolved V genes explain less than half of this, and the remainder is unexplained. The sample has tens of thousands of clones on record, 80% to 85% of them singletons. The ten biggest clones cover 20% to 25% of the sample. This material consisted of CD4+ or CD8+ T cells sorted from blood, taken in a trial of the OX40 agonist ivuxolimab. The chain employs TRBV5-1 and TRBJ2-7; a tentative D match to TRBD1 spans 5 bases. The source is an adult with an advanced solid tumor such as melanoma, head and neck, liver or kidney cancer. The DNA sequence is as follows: TGCGCCAGCAGCTTGACGCAGGGCGGCGAGCAGTACTTC. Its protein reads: CASSLTQGGEQYF.